The 4 T cell receptor beta chains reported below all come from one sample, sequenced in a study of PD-1 blockade in mismatch repair-deficient tumors. TCRdb's table, derived via immunoSEQ multiplex PCR, lists solely in-frame clones and lacks some. The profile shows around 37,000 clones, approximately 80% of them singletons. The material was PBMCs, obtained approximately 41 weeks after starting pembrolizumab. These receptors were taken from an adult with mismatch repair-deficient cancer.

This clone was observed a handful of times. The chain uses TRBV7-9 and TRBJ2-3; no firm D call. CDR3 length: 14 amino acids. The germline V gene encodes CDR1 SEHNR and CDR2 FQNEAQ (reference sequence). V dropped 2 bases and J dropped 2 bases, with 8 bases sitting between them. The CDR3 spells CASSLTTDTDTQYF. The CDR3, as DNA: TGTGCCAGCAGCTTAACCACTGACACAGATACGCAGTATTTT. Full variable domain (remainder filled in from reference TRBV7-9 and TRBJ2-3): DTGVSQNPRHKITKRGQNVTFRCDPISEHNRLYWYRQTLGQGPEFLTYFQNEAQLEKSRLLSDRFSAERPKGSFSTLEIQRTEQGDSAMYLCASSLTTDTDTQYFGPGTRLTVL.

This chain uses TRBV5-5 with TRBJ2-7, with TRBD2 matching 9 bases. Germline CDR1 SGHKS, CDR2 YYEKEE (reference sequence). CDR3 size: 15 residues. The V segment lost 0 bases and the J segment 1 base; nucleotides outside the gene matches: 2. The CDR3 spells CASSLGLAVSYEQYF. Here the CDR3 DNA reads TGTGCCAGCAGCTTGGGACTAGCGGTTTCCTACGAGCAGTACTTC.

The V and J genes are TRBV11-2 and TRBJ2-3; D perhaps matches TRBD2 (6 bases). Looked up from germline, CDR1 is SGHAT and CDR2 is FQNNGV. Trimming stripped 2 bases from V and 4 bases from J, with 16 bases between. The CDR3 totals 16 residues. In DNA form, the CDR3 reads TGTGCCAGCAGCTTATCCCCGGCGGGAACGGCAGATACGCAGTATTTT. This gives the protein CASSLSPAGTADTQYF.

The chain uses TRBV5-1 and TRBJ1-1, with a tentative D call TRBD1 (6 bases). The CDR3 loop spans 14 amino acids. Germline CDR1 is SGHRS and CDR2 is YFSETQ. Trimming took off 4 bases at V and 4 bases at J, with 14 bases between the two ends. The CDR3 DNA is TGCGCCAGCAGCCCCCTGGGGGCGGTCACTGAAGCTTTCTTT. Protein: CASSPLGAVTEAFF.